This TCR beta chain was captured by sequencing in a study of shared clonotypes between healthy human individuals. Findings and caveats of the study: The study drew on few donors, limiting represented genetic and exposure-history diversity.

Details on this clone: Its antigen is as yet unknown.

Every donor was a Caucasian adult from Nashville, Tennessee. For genomic DNA, unsorted samples relied on around 93 million PBMCs. Germline V gene data show CDR1 as SGHRS and CDR2 as YFSETQ. Trimming cost V 0 bases and J 2 bases; bases outside gene matches: 5. CDR3 length: 17 residues. Measured with immunoSEQ multiplex PCR; TCRdb has only the in-frame clones, and not every one. The sample shows about half a million clones, roughly 80% of them seen only once. The chain couples TRBV5-1 to TRBJ2-3, with 11 bases fitting TRBD2. The specimen was PBMCs. The sequence was collected from a woman aged 40 to 49 in good health. Some clones in this sample may be carry-over from other donors' samples. CDR3 amino acids: CASSLALAGGSTDTQYF. CDR3 DNA: TGCGCCAGCAGCTTGGCCCTAGCGGGAGGTTCCACAGATACGCAGTATTTT.